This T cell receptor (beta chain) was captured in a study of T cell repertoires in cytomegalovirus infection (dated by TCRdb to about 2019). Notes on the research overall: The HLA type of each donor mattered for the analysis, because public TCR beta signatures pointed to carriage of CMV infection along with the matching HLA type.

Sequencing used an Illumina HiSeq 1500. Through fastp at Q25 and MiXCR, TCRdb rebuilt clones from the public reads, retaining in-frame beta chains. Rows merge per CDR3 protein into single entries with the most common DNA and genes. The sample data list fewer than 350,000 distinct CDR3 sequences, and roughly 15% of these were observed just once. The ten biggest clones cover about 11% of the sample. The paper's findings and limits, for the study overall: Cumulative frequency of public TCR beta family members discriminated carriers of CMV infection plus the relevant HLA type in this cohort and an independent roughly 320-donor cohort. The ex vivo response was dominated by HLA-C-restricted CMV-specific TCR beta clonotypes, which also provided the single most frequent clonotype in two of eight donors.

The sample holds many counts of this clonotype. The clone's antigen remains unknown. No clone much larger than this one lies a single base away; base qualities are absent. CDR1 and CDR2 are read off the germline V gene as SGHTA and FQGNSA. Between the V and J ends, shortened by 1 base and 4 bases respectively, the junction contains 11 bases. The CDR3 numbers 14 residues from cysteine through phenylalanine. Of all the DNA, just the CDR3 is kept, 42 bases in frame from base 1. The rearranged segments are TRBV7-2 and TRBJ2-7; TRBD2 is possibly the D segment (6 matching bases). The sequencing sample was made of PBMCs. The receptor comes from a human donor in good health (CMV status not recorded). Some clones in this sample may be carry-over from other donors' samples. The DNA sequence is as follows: TGTGCCAGCAGCTTAGACCCAGGAGGGTACGAGCAGTACTTC. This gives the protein CASSLDPGGYEQYF.